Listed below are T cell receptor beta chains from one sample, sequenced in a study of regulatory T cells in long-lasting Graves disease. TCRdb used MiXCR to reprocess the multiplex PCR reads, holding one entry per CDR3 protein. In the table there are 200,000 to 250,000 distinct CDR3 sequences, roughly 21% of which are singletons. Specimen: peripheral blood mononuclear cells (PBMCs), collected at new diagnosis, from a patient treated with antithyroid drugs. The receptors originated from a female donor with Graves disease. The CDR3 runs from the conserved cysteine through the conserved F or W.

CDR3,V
CAIAGAMEQPQHF,TRBV10-3
CSAGLLAAGLYNEQFF,TRBV20-1
CASTEGGMRTEAFF,TRBV6-1
CASSHSPDTLFF,TRBV12-3/TRBV12-4
CASSMGLAGDEQFF,TRBV18
CGISPWQGWGNTEAFF,TRBV11-3
CSLGTSEYYEQYF,TRBV20-1
CASSYGASGNTIYF,TRBV6-5
CASSLDSTGATYGYTF,TRBV4-1
CASSLRTGGDEKLFF,TRBV3-1
CASSRPRAGVSSYEQYF,TRBV6-1
CASSRAGLVAGYNEQFF,TRBV4-1
CAISRLAADKETQYF,TRBV10-3
CASSLGARIGQPQHF,TRBV7-2
CASSPPGLATVFSGANVLTF,TRBV6-1
CATSRGQGGYNEQFF,TRBV15
CASSYATQRDSYNEQFF,TRBV12-3/TRBV12-4
CASSYSGTSVDEQFF,TRBV5-1
CASSFRWGAPLDTQYF,TRBV11-2
CASSEFQGRNTGELFF,TRBV10-1
CASSLSPRGGGNTIYF,TRBV7-2
CAWSVLFGLAVGTDTQYF,TRBV30
CSARDQGGPTDTQYF,TRBV20-1
CASSLTGIYNEQFF,TRBV7-9
CASSAGAGGITDTQYF,TRBV5-1
CASSSPRASTDTQYF,TRBV7-2
CASSHRLADTQYF,TRBV3-1
CSARWGPYGYTF,TRBV20-1
CASSPTGLYEKLSF,TRBV3-1
CASSYEDEQFF,TRBV6-5
CASSLGQGGRQPQHF,TRBV5-1
CASISSKGGYYTF,TRBV10-2
CASNLGLAGGPIYNEQFF,TRBV5-4
CASSPGPGRTNEKLFF,TRBV18
CASSFVAGRAEAFF,TRBV28
CSARDLTYEQYF,TRBV20-1
CASSSVGVESYNEQFF,TRBV18
CASSLYSAFSGANVLTF,TRBV5-6
CASSLAGGRYEQFF,TRBV12-3/TRBV12-4
CASSQQDYNEQFF,TRBV5-1
CASSSPTGVGDEQYF,TRBV11-2
CAISESTGASYEQYF,TRBV10-3
CASSSPRDTSTDTQYF,TRBV12-3/TRBV12-4
CASSPPSSDTQYF,TRBV7-9
CASRDRVVLSNYGYTF,TRBV5-6
CASTSGGANNQPQHF,TRBV7-2
CASSKGATRNYGYTF,TRBV19
CASSLAGSLSGETQYF,TRBV7-3
CSVERGAENIQYF,TRBV29-1
CATQSSGTDTQYF,TRBV6-1
CASSPGQIYGYTF,TRBV14
CASSYGLAGDGETQYF,TRBV6-5
CSARPLDRGSYNEQFF,TRBV20-1
CASSIHTENTEAFF,TRBV19
CATSRERDGSYEQYF,TRBV15
CASSADRVGNNEQFF,TRBV9
CASSQDMAGEADTQYF,TRBV4-2
CASSLVTGPLYNEQFF,TRBV11-2
CASSAGTSGDTQYF,TRBV18
CAGRTLKGTQYF,TRBV6-4